The 27 T cell receptor beta chains listed next were all sequenced from one sample in a study of blood T cell repertoires in COVID-19 (TCRdb year 2020). Libraries were constructed by the immunoSEQ multiplex PCR assay. Entries here come from immuneACCESS through TCRdb and include only in-frame sequences with V and J called. Some clones fail to appear in such tables; in the studies checked, an unresolved V gene covers under half of the shortfall, and the cause of the remainder is unknown. Counted in this sample were roughly 99,000 clones; approximately 81% of them appeared once. The ten largest make up about 11% of the sample. The specimen sequenced was peripheral blood. These receptors came from a woman older than 75 with acute or convalescent COVID-19.

The chain combines TRBV19 with TRBJ2-5; 12 bases map to TRBD2. V was pared by 7 bases and J by 5 bases, with 8 bases of the junction left unmatched. CDR1 is LNHDA, CDR2 SQIVND, per germline (reference sequence). The CDR3 spans 15 residues. CDR3 nucleotide sequence: TGTGCCAGTACCCCAGGACTAGCGGGGCAGGAGACCCAGTACTTC. This codes for CASTPGLAGQETQYF.

The chain links TRBV24-1 to TRBJ2-7; possible D gene TRBD1, 6 bases. Per germline, CDR1 KGHDR and CDR2 SFDVKD. The germline V and J ends were trimmed by 6 bases and 2 bases, with 10 bases remaining between them. The CDR3 is 13 residues long. CDR3 sequence: CATSTDRPYEQYF. DNA of the CDR3: TGTGCCACCAGTACAGACAGGCCCTACGAGCAGTACTTC.

A single count supports this clone. This chain uses TRBV18 with TRBJ1-4; D perhaps matches TRBD1 (6 bases). Trimming took off 6 bases at V and 6 bases at J, with 14 bases between the two ends. The germline gives CDR1 KGHSH, CDR2 LQKENI. The CDR3 runs 14 residues. The CDR3 nucleotides are TGTGCCAGCTCCTCGGACAGCTCTTATGAAAAACTGTTTTTT. It codes for CASSSDSSYEKLFF.

This chain links TRBV4-3 with TRBJ1-4; 8 bases match TRBD1. Trimming at V came to 0 bases and at J to 0 bases, leaving 9 bases not matched to a gene. CDR1 is LGHNA and CDR2 is YSLEER in the germline V gene. The CDR3 runs 19 residues. The CDR3 DNA follows: TGCGCCAGCAGCCAAGAGGTCAGGGGGCGAAGGACAACTAATGAAAAACTGTTTTTT. This translates into CASSQEVRGRRTTNEKLFF.

As concerns this clone: The sample carries other DNA sequences with the same CDR3. J is TRBJ2-2 and V is TRBV11-3; TRBD2 aligns across 9 bases. The V and J ends lost 1 base and 2 bases, in that order; junction bases with no gene match: 5. The CDR3 is 17 amino acids. In germline, CDR1 is SGHNT, CDR2 YENEEA. CDR3: CASSLGAGGPNTGELFF. CDR3 in DNA: TGTGCCAGCAGCTTAGGCGCGGGGGGGCCTAACACCGGGGAGCTGTTTTTT. The whole variable domain, filled in from reference TRBV11-3 and TRBJ2-2, reads EAGVVQSPRYKIIEKKQPVAFWCNPISGHNTLYWYLQNLGQGPELLIRYENEEAVDDSQLPKDRFSAERLKGVDSTLKIQPAELGDSAVYLCASSLGAGGPNTGELFFGEGSRLTVL.

The CDR3 DNA reads TGTGCCAGCAGCTTGGTAGGCTCCGGGAAAGTCGAGCAGTACTTC. Encoded protein: CASSLVGSGKVEQYF. The V and J genes are TRBV5-5 and TRBJ2-7; TRBD2 is a possible D gene (5 bases). This CDR3 has 15 amino acids. Germline values: CDR1 SGHKS, CDR2 YYEKEE (reference sequence). V was trimmed by 0 bases and J by 6 bases, leaving 16 bases between them. Based on the CDR3 plus reference TRBV5-5 and TRBJ2-7, the full variable domain is DAGVTQSPTHLIKTRGQQVTLRCSPISGHKSVSWYQQVLGQGPQFIFQYYEKEERGRGNFPDRFSARQFPNYSSELNVNALLLGDSALYLCASSLVGSGKVEQYFGPGTRLTVT.

The rearrangement joins TRBV9 to TRBJ2-1, with D perhaps matching TRBD2 (6 bases). V shed 1 base and J shed 4 bases, with 12 bases lying between them. Germline CDR1 SGDLS, CDR2 YYNGEE. There are 15 residues in the CDR3. CDR3 loop: CASSVIGRGYNEQFF. The CDR3 nucleotides read TGTGCCAGCAGCGTAATCGGGAGAGGGTACAATGAGCAGTTCTTC.

The chain joins TRBV27 to TRBJ1-5; 7 nucleotides line up with TRBD1. The CDR3 runs to 17 residues. J lost 5 bases, V lost 2 bases, and 12 bases had no gene match. Germline-derived CDR1 and CDR2 are MNHEY and SMNVEV (reference sequence). CDR3 in amino acids: CASSLGGDRVLYQPQHF. CDR3 sequence (DNA): TGTGCCAGCAGTTTAGGAGGAGACAGGGTGTTATATCAGCCCCAGCATTTT.

The J gene is TRBJ2-7, the V gene TRBV11-2, with a possible D match to TRBD2 (5 bases). The CDR3 runs to 16 residues. Germline assignment: CDR1 SGHAT and CDR2 FQNNGV. V was trimmed by 1 base and J by 3 bases, leaving 16 bases between them. DNA of the CDR3: TGTGCCAGCAGCTTAGTAGGAGGTAACTTGGGCTACGAGCAGTACTTC. Translation: CASSLVGGNLGYEQYF.

The J gene is TRBJ1-2, the V gene TRBV28; TRBD1 might be the D (5 bases). Deletions cut 4 bases from V and 4 bases from J, with 10 bases between. Germline V CDR1 and CDR2: MDHEN, SYDVKM. The CDR3 has 13 residues. CDR3 bases: TGTGCCAGCAGTTCAGACAGAATCTATGGCTACACCTTC. Its protein product is CASSSDRIYGYTF.

The DNA for the CDR3 is TGTGCCACACAGCAGGGGCTACGCTCTGGGGCCAACGTCCTGACTTTC. It specifies CATQQGLRSGANVLTF. The gene calls are TRBV2 and TRBJ2-6; D possibly corresponds to TRBD1 (6 bases). Trimming took 10 bases from V and 0 from J, leaving 16 bases between them. Germline V lookup: CDR1 SNHLY, CDR2 FYNNEI. The CDR3 extends over 16 amino acids.

This sequence joins TRBV3-1 (or the pseudogene TRBV3-2) and TRBJ1-3; D gene uncertain. The germline gives CDR1 LGHDT, CDR2 YNNKEL (reference sequence). The V gene lost 5 bases and the J gene lost 8 bases, with 13 bases spanning the gap. The length of the CDR3 is 13 residues. The CDR3 nucleotides are TGTGCCAGCAGCACTTCAAACCGGGACACCATATATTTT. Its translation: CASSTSNRDTIYF.

The V gene is TRBV7-8, the J gene TRBJ1-5; D is unclear. V was pared by 0 bases and J by 4 bases, with 4 bases between. The CDR3 covers 13 residues. Germline V gene data show CDR1 as SGHVS and CDR2 as FQNEAQ. CDR3 residues: CASSLARNQPQHF. The CDR3, as DNA: TGTGCCAGCAGCTTAGCTCGGAATCAGCCCCAGCATTTT.

The gene calls are TRBV5-4 and TRBJ2-3; a weak D match, TRBD2 (6 bases). Germline lookup yields CDR1 SGHNT and CDR2 YYREEE (reference sequence). The CDR3 has 15 amino acids. With 0 bases removed from V and 14 bases from J, the gap between germline ends came to 22 bases. CDR3 DNA sequence: TGTGCCAGCAGCTTGGGGAGGGGTCATACCCCCTTGATGTATTTT. It yields the protein CASSLGRGHTPLMYF.

The chain has TRBV30 and TRBJ1-1; maybe TRBD1 (6 bases). CDR3 size: 11 residues. Germline lookup yields CDR1 GTSNPN and CDR2 SVGIG (reference sequence). Between the trimmed V and J ends, which lost 8 bases and 6 bases, there was a span of 13 bases. As DNA, the CDR3 is TGTGCCCTACAGGGTTTATCTGAAGCTTTCTTT. Amino acid sequence: CALQGLSEAFF.

J is TRBJ1-5 and V is TRBV11-2; 7 bases align to TRBD1. This CDR3 comprises 15 residues. V was pared by 1 base and J by 2 bases, with 2 bases of the junction left unmatched. Germline V lookup: CDR1 SGHAT, CDR2 FQNNGV. CDR3 nucleotide sequence: TGTGCCAGCAGCTTAGGGGACAGACGCAATCAGCCCCAGCATTTT. It specifies CASSLGDRRNQPQHF.

The rearrangement links TRBV5-1 to TRBJ1-3, with TRBD1 matching 10 bases. The J segment lost 0 bases and the V segment lost 4 bases, leaving 4 bases of the junction unmatched. CDR1 and CDR2 from the germline V gene are SGHRS and YFSETQ. The CDR3 covers 16 residues. CDR3 protein: CASSPGTGVSGNTIYF. In DNA, the CDR3 is TGCGCCAGCAGCCCCGGGACAGGGGTCTCTGGAAACACCATATATTTT.

This clone has ten or more counts. This rearrangement joins TRBV5-4 to TRBJ1-2, with TRBD1 matching 7 bases. Germline-derived CDR1 and CDR2 are SGHNT and YYREEE (reference sequence). The CDR3 is 13 amino acids. After removal of 4 bases from V and 7 bases from J, the junction contained 7 bases not matched to a gene. The CDR3 protein is CASSIDRVAGYTF. CDR3 nucleotides: TGTGCCAGCAGCATCGACAGGGTGGCTGGCTACACCTTC.

The chain couples TRBV18 to TRBJ1-4; the match to TRBD1 covers 9 bases. The CDR3 extends over 14 amino acids. The J segment lost 7 bases and the V segment lost 3 bases, leaving 3 bases of the junction unmatched. Germline values: CDR1 KGHSH, CDR2 LQKENI. CDR3 DNA sequence: TGTGCCAGCTCACCGGACAGGGGATCTGAAAAACTGTTTTTT. It specifies CASSPDRGSEKLFF. The full variable domain, in which reference TRBV18 and TRBJ1-4 provide the parts outside the CDR3, is NAGVMQNPRHLVRRRGQEARLRCSPMKGHSHVYWYRQLPEEGLKFMVYLQKENIIDESGMPKERFSAEFPKEGPSILRIQQVVRGDSAAYFCASSPDRGSEKLFFGSGTQLSVL.

This clone is medium-sized within its sample. The CDR3 here is CATSRERRYNEQFF. DNA of the CDR3: TGTGCCACCAGCAGAGAGAGGCGTTACAATGAGCAGTTCTTC. The chain recombines TRBV15 with TRBJ2-1; D gene uncertain. The CDR3 is 14 amino acids. V was shortened by 0 bases and J by 4 bases, with 7 bases between the two germline ends. Germline CDR1 LNHNV, CDR2 YYDKDF (reference sequence).

V and J are TRBV21-1 and TRBJ2-1; the table's D call TRBD2 went unverified against the DNA. TRBV21-1 is listed as a pseudogene. This CDR3 spans 19 amino acids. CDR3 sequence: CASSLSKSNRGTPYNEQFF. The CDR3 nucleotides read TGTGCCAGCAGCCTCTCGAAAAGTAACCGGGGGACTCCTTACAATGAGCAGTTCTTC.

This clone has just a few counts. V usage is TRBV7-8 and J usage is TRBJ1-5, with TRBD1 identical over 9 bases. Germline assignment: CDR1 SGHVS and CDR2 FQNEAQ. Trimming took 5 bases from V and 4 from J; bases not matched to a gene: 12. The CDR3 is 17 residues long. The CDR3 reads CASSLKRQGEGNQPQHF. In nucleotides, the CDR3 is TGTGCCAGCAGCCTAAAGAGACAGGGGGAGGGGAATCAGCCCCAGCATTTT.

The chain links TRBV5-1 to TRBJ2-1, with 13 positions matching TRBD2. With V trimmed by 1 base and J by 5 bases, 9 bases remained unmatched. The CDR3 length is 18 residues. From germline, CDR1 is SGHRS and CDR2 YFSETQ. CDR3 coding DNA: TGCGCCAGCAGCTTGCTTCCCCTACTAGCGGGGGGGGACAATGAGCAGTTCTTC. As protein: CASSLLPLLAGGDNEQFF.

The rearrangement joins TRBV5-5 to TRBJ1-3; D is unclear. This CDR3 comprises 15 residues. Germline CDR1 reads SGHKS; CDR2 reads YYEKEE (reference sequence). Trimming removed 0 bases from V and 0 bases from J, with 7 bases in between. This CDR3 reads CASSLVPISGNTIYF. The DNA of the CDR3 is TGTGCCAGCAGCTTGGTACCTATCTCTGGAAACACCATATATTTT.

This chain connects TRBV6-4 to TRBJ2-3; D may be TRBD2 (5 bases). This CDR3 spans 18 amino acids. V shed 4 bases and J shed 2 bases, with 22 bases lying between them. Germline lookup yields CDR1 MRHNA and CDR2 SNTAGT. CDR3 DNA: TGTGCCAGCAGTGGCCGTGTGACGGGGATTCCTATCACAGATACGCAGTATTTT. Its protein product is CASSGRVTGIPITDTQYF.

The genes are TRBV7-9 and TRBJ1-1, with D perhaps TRBD1 (5 bases). Germline V gives CDR1 SEHNR, CDR2 FQNEAQ (reference sequence). This CDR3 spans 12 amino acids. V was clipped by 5 bases and J by 10 bases, with 14 bases between them. This chain's CDR3 is CASSPEGGVAFF. CDR3 DNA sequence: TGTGCCAGCAGCCCCGAGGGAGGGGTAGCTTTCTTT.

The V gene is TRBV7-2, the J gene TRBJ2-1; 7 bases match TRBD2. The CDR3 is 14 amino acids. Germline lookup yields CDR1 SGHTA and CDR2 FQGNSA. V lost 3 bases and J lost 1; bases outside the gene matches: 0. The CDR3 region has the DNA TGTGCCAGCAGCTTGGGGGGGTCCTACAATGAGCAGTTCTTC. It specifies CASSLGGSYNEQFF. Combining the CDR3 with reference TRBV7-2 and TRBJ2-1 gives the whole variable domain GAGVSQSPSNKVTEKGKDVELRCDPISGHTALYWYRQSLGQGLEFLIYFQGNSAPDKSGLPSDRFSAERTGGSVSTLTIQRTQQEDSAVYLCASSLGGSYNEQFFGPGTRLTVL.